Listed here are 21 T cell receptor beta chains from one sample, sequenced in a study of T cells in localized non-small cell lung cancer. The repertoire was sequenced with immunoSEQ multiplex PCR; TCRdb's copy has only in-frame clones and lacks some. The sample consists of under 70,000 clones, about nine tenths of them appearing once. This sample comprised peripheral blood, obtained before any cancer treatment. Receptors originate from a woman aged 40 to 75 with stage I lung adenocarcinoma.

V gene TRBV6-1 combines with J gene TRBJ2-3; 7 bases are shared with TRBD1. The CDR3 extends over 17 amino acids. Germline V CDR1 and CDR2: MNHNS, SASEGT. The J segment lost 5 bases and the V segment lost 2 bases, leaving 13 bases of the junction unmatched. CDR3 sequence (DNA): TGTGCCAGCAGTGAATCTACAGGGGTCGGTAGAGGAGATACGCAGTATTTT. Translated, it gives CASSESTGVGRGDTQYF.

Only one count was recorded for this clone. The genes are TRBV6-1 and TRBJ2-7; D is unresolved. Germline values: CDR1 MNHNS, CDR2 SASEGT. Trimming stripped 1 base from V and 4 bases from J, with 11 bases between. The CDR3 is 14 amino acids. CDR3 amino acids: CASSEGRLAYEQYF. For the CDR3, the DNA is TGTGCCAGCAGTGAAGGAAGACTGGCTTACGAGCAGTACTTC.

The chain uses TRBV6-5 and TRBJ2-3; D is perhaps TRBD2 (6 bases). CDR1 is MNHEY, CDR2 SVGAGI, per germline. The length of the CDR3 is 14 residues. With 5 bases removed from V and 4 bases from J, the gap between germline ends came to 13 bases. CDR3 coding DNA: TGTGCCAGCAGTGCGACCCCGGGGGCAGATACGCAGTATTTT. Encoded protein: CASSATPGADTQYF.

The rearrangement uses TRBV20-1 and TRBJ1-1; D gene uncertain. Germline-derived CDR1 and CDR2 are DFQATT and SNEGSKA (reference sequence). The CDR3 runs 11 residues. Trimming removed 3 bases at V and 8 bases at J, with 10 bases between. CDR3 in DNA: TGCAGTGCTAGTCCCGCTACAGAAGCTTTCTTT. Protein sequence: CSASPATEAFF.

This sequence joins TRBV7-2 and TRBJ2-5; D is unclear. The CDR3 extends over 13 amino acids. Trimming removed 5 bases at V and 3 bases at J, with 10 bases between. CDR1 SGHTA and CDR2 FQGNSA come from the germline V gene. The CDR3 DNA reads as TGTGCCAGCAGCCGAGCCATCGAAGAGACCCAGTACTTC. This sequence encodes CASSRAIEETQYF.

The chain is built from TRBV7-9 and TRBJ1-3, with D uncertain. Trimming left V 6 bases short and J 0 bases short, with 12 bases between. Germline CDR1 SEHNR, CDR2 FQNEAQ (reference sequence). The CDR3 covers 15 residues. The CDR3 sequence: CASSSSVVSGNTIYF. CDR3 DNA sequence: TGTGCCAGCAGTTCGAGTGTGGTCTCTGGAAACACCATATATTTT.

V usage is TRBV30 and J usage is TRBJ1-6; weak D call: TRBD1 (6 bases). There are 14 residues in the CDR3. Trimming pared 0 bases from V and 9 bases from J, leaving 12 bases between. Germline V gene sequence: CDR1 GTSNPN, CDR2 SVGIG (reference sequence). The CDR3 DNA is TGTGCCTGGAGTGTTCTGGGGGCTGGTTCACCCCTCCACTTT. This codes for CAWSVLGAGSPLHF. The variable domain in full, completed from reference TRBV30 and TRBJ1-6, reads SQTIHQWPATLVQPVGSPLSLECTVEGTSNPNLYWYRQAAGRGLQLLFYSVGIGQISSEVPQNLSASRPQDRQFILSSKKLLLSDSGFYLCAWSVLGAGSPLHFGNGTRLTVT.

This clone is labeled as medium-sized. The chain carries TRBV6-6 and TRBJ2-3, with 10 bases aligning to TRBD2. Trimming at V came to 7 bases and at J to 3 bases, leaving 7 bases not matched to a gene. The CDR3 consists of 15 residues. Germline V gives CDR1 MNHNY, CDR2 SVGAGI (reference sequence). The CDR3 here is CASTSGTSETDTQYF. The CDR3 nucleotides read TGTGCCAGCACATCCGGGACTAGCGAAACAGATACGCAGTATTTT.

This clone was observed a handful of times. This rearrangement joins TRBV10-3 to TRBJ1-5, with D unresolved. Germline V CDR1 and CDR2: ENHRY, SYGVKD. Trimming removed 0 bases at V and 7 bases at J, with 7 bases between. CDR3 length: 13 residues. This CDR3 is CAISESASQPQHF. The CDR3 DNA reads as TGTGCCATCAGTGAGTCAGCTTCACAGCCCCAGCATTTT.

J is TRBJ1-1 and V is TRBV7-8, with D unresolved. V shed 4 bases and J shed 7 bases, with 7 bases lying between them. Germline lookup yields CDR1 SGHVS and CDR2 FQNEAQ. This CDR3 region has 11 residues. The DNA of the CDR3 is TGTGCCAGCAGCTCCCCAGATGAAGCTTTCTTT. This sequence encodes CASSSPDEAFF. The variable domain in full, with the rest retrieved from reference TRBV7-8 and TRBJ1-1, is GAGVSQSPRYKVAKRGQDVALRCDPISGHVSLFWYQQALGQGPEFLTYFQNEAQLDKSGLPSDRFFAERPEGSVSTLKIQRTQQEDSAVYLCASSSPDEAFFGQGTRLTVV.

In its sample, this clone was seen a few times. The rearrangement links TRBV2 to TRBJ2-7; no clear D gene. The CDR3 contains 11 residues. The V end was cut by 5 bases, the J end by 5 bases, with 7 bases between. CDR1 is SNHLY and CDR2 is FYNNEI in the germline V gene. CDR3 sequence (DNA): TGTGCCAGCAGTATTAGGGACGAGCAGTACTTC. Its translation: CASSIRDEQYF. The whole variable domain, filled in from reference TRBV2 and TRBJ2-7, reads EPEVTQTPSHQVTQMGQEVILRCVPISNHLYFYWYRQILGQKVEFLVSFYNNEISEKSEIFDDQFSVERPDGSNFTLKIRSTKLEDSAMYFCASSIRDEQYFGPGTRLTVT.

This clone occurred once. The chain couples TRBV5-4 to TRBJ2-7; D might be TRBD1 (5 bases). Trimming removed 1 base from V and 4 bases from J, with 9 bases in between. This CDR3 comprises 13 residues. Germline V lookup: CDR1 SGHNT, CDR2 YYREEE (reference sequence). CDR3 coding DNA: TGTGCCAGCAGCTTGTATCAGGGATACGAGCAGTACTTC. Its protein product is CASSLYQGYEQYF.

This chain connects TRBV5-1 to TRBJ2-3; D unclear. V lost 0 bases to trimming and J lost 5 bases, with 13 bases between them. Germline V gene lookup returns CDR1 SGHRS and CDR2 YFSETQ. The CDR3 contains 15 residues. CDR3 sequence (DNA): TGCGCCAGCAGCTTGGACGGTAATAAGGAAGATACGCAGTATTTT. It codes for CASSLDGNKEDTQYF.

The chain recombines TRBV7-9 with TRBJ2-7, with TRBD2 identical over 11 bases. The germline gives CDR1 SEHNR, CDR2 FQNEAQ (reference sequence). J gave up 5 bases and V 7 bases, and 10 bases lay outside the gene matches. This CDR3 comprises 15 residues. In DNA form, the CDR3 reads TGTGCCAGCACCCCCCTAGCGGGGGGCAGGAACGAGCAGTACTTC. It translates to CASTPLAGGRNEQYF.

The rearrangement links TRBV4-1 to TRBJ1-1; a possible D gene is TRBD1 (5 bases). V lost 4 bases and J 5 bases, leaving 20 bases between the germline ends. CDR1 is MGHRA and CDR2 is YSYEKL in the germline V gene. The CDR3 length is 16 residues. In DNA, the CDR3 is TGCGCCAGCAGCCCACAACTGACAGCGGTGAGGACTGAAGCTTTCTTT. It specifies CASSPQLTAVRTEAFF.

The CDR3, as DNA: TGTGCCAGTAGTTCCCCCCGGGCGGGACAGGCGATCTATGGCTACACCTTC. Encoded protein: CASSSPRAGQAIYGYTF. The rearrangement uses TRBV19 and TRBJ1-2; 8 bases align to TRBD1. V trimming: 5 bases; J trimming: 4 bases; junction bases outside the gene matches: 15. Germline V gene sequence: CDR1 LNHDA, CDR2 SQIVND (reference sequence). This CDR3 is built from 17 residues. Drawing the rest from reference TRBV19 and TRBJ1-2, the complete variable domain is DGGITQSPKYLFRKEGQNVTLSCEQNLNHDAMYWYRQDPGQGLRLIYYSQIVNDFQKGDIAEGYSVSREKKESFPLTVTSAQKNPTAFYLCASSSPRAGQAIYGYTFGSGTRLTVV.

This sequence joins TRBV14 and TRBJ2-5, with TRBD2 identical over 7 bases. Looked up from germline, CDR1 is SGHDN and CDR2 is FVKESK. Trimming removed 0 bases from V and 1 base from J; junction bases left unmatched: 8. This CDR3 contains 17 residues. This CDR3 reads CASSQDRKGRVQETQYF. The CDR3 DNA sequence: TGTGCCAGCAGCCAAGATAGGAAAGGGAGGGTCCAAGAGACCCAGTACTTC.

The V gene is TRBV4-2, the J gene TRBJ1-2; a possible D gene is TRBD1 (5 bases). In germline, CDR1 is LGHNA, CDR2 YNFKEQ. CDR3 length equals 16 residues. Deletions cut 2 bases from V and 4 bases from J, with 17 bases between. The DNA of the CDR3 is TGTGCCAGCAGCCAAACCCGCCTGGGGGGGTTCTATGGCTACACCTTC. Protein: CASSQTRLGGFYGYTF.

The chain has TRBV19 and TRBJ2-2; 7 bases are a match to TRBD1. V lost 3 bases, J lost 6 bases, and 7 bases stayed unmatched. This CDR3 is built from 15 residues. In germline, CDR1 is LNHDA, CDR2 SQIVND (reference sequence). CDR3 DNA: TGTGCCAGTAGTATCCGGGACAGATATTCCGGGGAGCTGTTTTTT. It translates to CASSIRDRYSGELFF.

This chain connects TRBV5-1 to TRBJ2-3; 12 nucleotides match TRBD2. V shed 2 bases, J shed 6 bases, and the junction held 10 bases outside the gene matches. Germline V gene data show CDR1 as SGHRS and CDR2 as YFSETQ. The CDR3 spans 17 residues. CDR3 DNA: TGCGCCAGCAGCTTACACCCGACTAGCGGGGGTGGGGATACGCAGTATTTT. This gives the protein CASSLHPTSGGGDTQYF.

This sequence joins TRBV6-5 and TRBJ1-3; unclear D gene. CDR1 is MNHEY, CDR2 SVGAGI, per germline. V was shortened by 7 bases and J by 2 bases, with 6 bases between the two germline ends. The CDR3 has 12 amino acids. The CDR3 DNA reads as TGTGCCAGCAAGGGTCCTGGAAACACCATATATTTT. It is translated as CASKGPGNTIYF.